The 26 T cell receptor beta chains below were found in one sample sequenced in a study of radiotherapy plus CTLA-4 blockade in lung cancer. Profiling relied on immunoSEQ multiplex PCR, and the TCRdb table lists in-frame clones only, not all of them. The repertoire holds fewer than 100,000 clones, with more than 60% as singletons. This specimen was peripheral blood, taken from a patient treated with radiotherapy plus ipilimumab. Every receptor here comes from a human donor with non-small cell lung cancer whose response to radiotherapy plus ipilimumab could not be evaluated. Some clones in this sample may be carry-over from other donors' samples.

The CDR3 nucleotides read TGTGCCAGCAGCGGCGGGGGAGATTCACCCCTCCACTTT. Encoded protein: CASSGGGDSPLHF. V usage is TRBV11-3 and J usage is TRBJ1-6, with D perhaps matching TRBD1 (5 bases). The V end lost 5 bases, the J end lost 8 bases, and 10 bases lay between the germline ends. The CDR3 is 13 residues long. Germline loops: CDR1 SGHNT, CDR2 YENEEA.

The chain uses TRBV6-5 and TRBJ2-7; possible D gene TRBD1, 5 bases. V lost 0 bases and J 0 bases, leaving 9 bases between the germline ends. This CDR3 is built from 15 residues. The V gene's germline CDR1 is MNHEY and CDR2 SVGAGI. The CDR3 region is CASSYSGRVSYEQYF. CDR3 in DNA: TGTGCCAGCAGTTACTCGGGGCGTGTCTCCTACGAGCAGTACTTC.

V gene TRBV7-2 combines with J gene TRBJ1-6; 10 positions match TRBD1. The CDR3 covers 16 residues. Trimming removed 4 bases from V and 9 bases from J; junction bases left unmatched: 9. Germline V CDR1 and CDR2: SGHTA, FQGNSA. CDR3 amino acids: CASSYLGTGEGSPLHF. In DNA form, the CDR3 reads TGTGCCAGCAGCTACCTTGGGACAGGGGAGGGTTCACCCCTCCACTTT.

This chain connects TRBV5-4 to TRBJ2-1, with 11 bases lining up with TRBD2. CDR3 size: 16 residues. CDR1 SGHNT and CDR2 YYREEE come from the germline V gene (reference sequence). The ends lost 2 bases at V and 4 bases at J; junction bases unmatched: 5. CDR3 loop: CASSFPGLAEYNEQFF. Written as DNA, the CDR3 is TGTGCCAGCAGCTTTCCGGGACTAGCGGAATACAATGAGCAGTTCTTC.

This chain joins TRBV2 and TRBJ2-5; 10 bases are shared with TRBD2. CDR3 length: 13 residues. The germline CDR1 and CDR2 sequences are SNHLY and FYNNEI. Trimming removed 7 bases from V and 3 bases from J; junction bases left unmatched: 2. CDR3 protein: CASTLAGEETQYF. In nucleotides, the CDR3 is TGTGCCAGCACCCTAGCGGGGGAAGAGACCCAGTACTTC.

The rearrangement uses TRBV9 and TRBJ2-7; D is possibly TRBD1 (6 bases). Germline assignment: CDR1 SGDLS and CDR2 YYNGEE. Trimming cost V 0 bases and J 4 bases, with 11 bases left between them. This CDR3 is 14 amino acids long. The CDR3 sequence is CASSVEQGPYEQYF. DNA for the CDR3: TGTGCCAGCAGCGTAGAACAGGGTCCGTACGAGCAGTACTTC.

This clone was counted once. The chain combines TRBV2 with TRBJ2-3; 10 nucleotides agree with TRBD2. This CDR3 region has 15 residues. Germline V lookup: CDR1 SNHLY, CDR2 FYNNEI. Trimming took 6 bases from V and 2 from J; bases not matched to a gene: 5. CDR3 sequence: CASRTSGEPTDTQYF. In DNA, the CDR3 is TGTGCCAGCAGAACTAGCGGGGAACCCACAGATACGCAGTATTTT.

This clone occurred a few times. The V and J genes are TRBV10-3 and TRBJ1-1; TRBD1 aligns across 7 bases. Germline CDR1 is ENHRY and CDR2 is SYGVKD. Trimming took 4 bases from V and 5 from J; bases not matched to a gene: 1. The length of the CDR3 is 12 residues. The CDR3 loop reads CAISADRTEAFF. CDR3 nucleotides: TGTGCCATCAGTGCGGACAGGACTGAAGCTTTCTTT.

This chain uses TRBV25-1 with TRBJ2-2, with 12 bases that match TRBD1. Trimming at V came to 6 bases and at J to 7 bases, leaving 9 bases not matched to a gene. CDR1 is MGHDK, CDR2 SYGVNS, per germline. The CDR3 totals 16 residues. The CDR3 loop is CASRAPGQGAGGELFF. CDR3 DNA sequence: TGTGCCAGCAGAGCTCCGGGACAGGGGGCGGGCGGGGAGCTGTTTTTT.

The chain links TRBV28 to TRBJ1-2; TRBD1 matches 7 bases. V trimming: 7 bases; J trimming: 6 bases; junction bases outside the gene matches: 8. The CDR3 covers 13 residues. Germline CDR1 is MDHEN and CDR2 is SYDVKM. The CDR3 DNA is TGTGCCAGCATCTCCCAGGGGGAACATGGCTACACCTTC. This sequence encodes CASISQGEHGYTF.

This chain connects TRBV6-5 to TRBJ2-1, with 9 positions matching TRBD1. With 10 bases clipped from V and 3 bases from J, the junction kept 4 bases outside the gene matches. Germline CDR1 is MNHEY and CDR2 is SVGAGI. The CDR3 extends over 13 amino acids. The CDR3 loop is CATRTGDYNEQFF. The CDR3 region has the DNA TGTGCCACCCGGACAGGGGACTACAATGAGCAGTTCTTC.

J is TRBJ1-2 and V is TRBV7-9; D possibly corresponds to TRBD1 (6 bases). The V end was cut by 5 bases, the J end by 4 bases, with 17 bases between. The germline CDR1 and CDR2 sequences are SEHNR and FQNEAQ (reference sequence). The CDR3 contains 15 residues. This chain's CDR3 is CASSPVGRGTYGYTF. The CDR3 region has the DNA TGTGCCAGCAGCCCAGTAGGTAGGGGGACCTATGGCTACACCTTC.

This chain connects TRBV6-1 to TRBJ2-7, with D possibly TRBD1 on 5 matching bases. Trimming removed 8 bases at V and 0 bases at J, with 14 bases between. CDR1 and CDR2 (germline): MNHNS, SASEGT. The CDR3 consists of 14 residues. The CDR3 DNA reads as TGTGCCAGCCTAACAGGATATTACTCCTACGAGCAGTACTTC. It translates to CASLTGYYSYEQYF.

V usage is TRBV2 and J usage is TRBJ1-2, with 8 nucleotides matching TRBD1. This CDR3 is 15 amino acids long. V shed 7 bases, J shed 4 bases, and the junction held 11 bases outside the gene matches. Looked up from germline, CDR1 is SNHLY and CDR2 is FYNNEI. CDR3 DNA sequence: TGTGCCAGCAAAATGGGGAGGGGACAGGTCTATGGCTACACCTTC. Translated, it gives CASKMGRGQVYGYTF.

The chain carries TRBV11-2 and TRBJ1-5, with 7 bases lining up with TRBD1. The V and J ends lost 1 base and 4 bases, in that order; junction bases with no gene match: 4. Germline assignment: CDR1 SGHAT and CDR2 FQNNGV. This CDR3 comprises 15 residues. Here the CDR3 reads CASSLVGGENQPQHF. The DNA of the CDR3 is TGTGCCAGCAGCTTAGTAGGGGGCGAGAATCAGCCCCAGCATTTT.

The chain employs TRBV6-1 and TRBJ1-2; 8 bases match TRBD1. Looked up from germline, CDR1 is MNHNS and CDR2 is SASEGT. Losses at the gene ends were 1 base for V and 4 bases for J; bases not matched to a gene: 5. CDR3 length equals 15 residues. CDR3 DNA sequence: TGTGCCAGCAGTGAAGTACAGGGGGGAGGCTATGGCTACACCTTC. Amino acids: CASSEVQGGGYGYTF.

V gene TRBV6-5 combines with J gene TRBJ1-5, with TRBD1 as a possible D gene (6 bases). The CDR3 runs 14 residues. The germline V gene has CDR1 MNHEY and CDR2 SVGAGI. The V gene lost 5 bases and the J gene lost 0 bases, with 8 bases spanning the gap. CDR3 sequence reads: CASSQGGSNQPQHF. The CDR3 coding sequence is TGTGCCAGCAGTCAAGGGGGTAGCAATCAGCCCCAGCATTTT.

For this clone: One end of the junction varies from germline; a read error may be responsible. The chain uses TRBV5-1 and TRBJ1-2; no reliable D call. Germline CDR1 is SGHRS and CDR2 is YFSETQ. This CDR3 is built from 12 residues. The CDR3 is CASSLDNSGYTF. CDR3 coding DNA: TGCGCCAGCAGCTTGGATAACTCTGGCTACACCTTC.

V and J are TRBV5-1 and TRBJ2-5; perhaps TRBD2 as D (5 bases). Trimming cost V 0 bases and J 5 bases, with 11 bases left between them. Germline assignment: CDR1 SGHRS and CDR2 YFSETQ. The CDR3 consists of 14 residues. CDR3 bases: TGCGCCAGCAGCTTGGCGGCGGGTATGGAGACCCAGTACTTC. The encoded protein is CASSLAAGMETQYF.

The V and J genes are TRBV4-2 and TRBJ2-5, with D perhaps matching TRBD1 (5 bases). The DNA matches TRBJ2-7 better at its end, which makes the J call doubtful. Germline values: CDR1 LGHNA, CDR2 YNFKEQ. This CDR3 has 15 residues. The DNA for the CDR3 is TGTGCCAGCAGCCAAGATAAGGGGATCAACTACGAGCAGTACTTC. Translation: CASSQDKGINYEQYF.

V usage is TRBV10-3 and J usage is TRBJ1-6; maybe TRBD1 (6 bases). CDR1 is ENHRY and CDR2 is SYGVKD in the germline V gene. V dropped 4 bases and J dropped 7 bases, with 14 bases sitting between them. This CDR3 is built from 15 residues. The CDR3 protein is CAISGGSGVNSPLHF. CDR3 nucleotides: TGTGCCATCAGTGGTGGGTCAGGGGTAAATTCACCCCTCCACTTT.

The chain combines TRBV7-9 with TRBJ2-7; 12 bases line up with TRBD2. CDR1 and CDR2 (germline): SEHNR, FQNEAQ (reference sequence). The CDR3 extends over 14 amino acids. The V segment lost 6 bases and the J segment 1 base; nucleotides outside the gene matches: 1. The CDR3: CASRGTSGSYEQYF. DNA of the CDR3: TGTGCCAGCAGGGGGACTAGCGGGTCCTACGAGCAGTACTTC.

The chain carries TRBV15 and TRBJ2-1; 9 positions match TRBD2. Per the germline V gene, CDR1 is LNHNV and CDR2 is YYDKDF (reference sequence). The ends lost 8 bases at V and 6 bases at J; junction bases unmatched: 8. The length of the CDR3 is 14 residues. The DNA for the CDR3 is TGTGCCACCGCCCGCGGGGGGGCCGTCAATGAGCAGTTCTTC. Translation gives CATARGGAVNEQFF.

A remark on this clone: Germline is not matched at one junction end, which may reflect a read error. The gene calls are TRBV7-7 and TRBJ2-7; TRBD2 is a possible D gene (6 bases). The CDR3 is made up of 16 amino acids. Per the germline V gene, CDR1 is SSHAT and CDR2 is FNYEAQ (reference sequence). The CDR3 DNA is TGTGCTAGCAGCTTAGGCCACGGACTAACTGTTGGCGAGCAGTACTTC. It codes for CASSLGHGLTVGEQYF. Based on the CDR3 plus reference TRBV7-7 and TRBJ2-7, the full variable domain is GAGVSQSPRYKVTKRGQDVTLRCDPISSHATLYWYQQALGQGPEFLTYFNYEAQPDKSGLPSDRFSAERPEGSISTLTIQRTEQRDSAMYRCASSLGHGLTVGEQYFGPGTRLTVT.

The CDR3 region is CASRTGRGTDTQYF. The CDR3 DNA is TGTGCCAGCAGAACAGGGAGAGGCACAGATACGCAGTATTTT. J is TRBJ2-3 and V is TRBV7-2; possible D gene TRBD1, 6 bases. With 6 bases removed from V and 1 base from J, the gap between germline ends came to 11 bases. Germline CDR1 is SGHTA and CDR2 is FQGNSA. This CDR3 comprises 14 residues. Based on the CDR3 plus reference TRBV7-2 and TRBJ2-3, the full variable domain is GAGVSQSPSNKVTEKGKDVELRCDPISGHTALYWYRQSLGQGLEFLIYFQGNSAPDKSGLPSDRFSAERTGGSVSTLTIQRTQQEDSAVYLCASRTGRGTDTQYFGPGTRLTVL.

The chain has TRBV5-1 and TRBJ2-5; tentative D call: TRBD1 (6 bases). Judging by the DNA end, TRBJ2-7 fits better; the J call may be wrong. The CDR3 is made up of 14 amino acids. CDR1 and CDR2 from the germline V gene are SGHRS and YFSETQ. The CDR3 region is CASSGANRNYEQYF. In nucleotides, the CDR3 is TGCGCCAGCTCAGGGGCTAACAGAAACTACGAGCAGTACTTC.